This T cell receptor beta chain was recorded in a study of Ad26.COV2.S vaccination and SARS-CoV-2 variants. Study conclusions and caveats: The authors reported substantial breadth in spike-specific CD8+ and CD4+ T cell responses after vaccination. Possible underestimation of total T cell responses by the TCR breadth and depth analyses was noted. Higher spike-specific TCR breadth was found in vaccine recipients than in placebo recipients.

Method: immunoSEQ multiplex PCR; TCRdb's copy keeps in-frame clones and lacks some. Found here are more than 150,000 clones, roughly 85% of them singletons; the top ten hold more than 4.5%. Deletions cut 0 bases from V and 4 bases from J, with 13 bases between. The CDR3 length is 15 residues. Per germline, CDR1 SGDLS and CDR2 YYNGEE. Details on this clone: No antigen is known for it. Other DNA sequences from this sample encode an identical CDR3 as well.

Sequences were derived from peripheral blood, sampled after recovery from COVID-19. The source is a human donor who had recovered from COVID-19. V and J are TRBV9 and TRBJ1-2; TRBD1 might be the D (5 bases). The CDR3 nucleotides read TGTGCCAGCAGCGTAGGAGGGGCTTTACGCTATGGCTACACCTTC. Translated: CASSVGGALRYGYTF.